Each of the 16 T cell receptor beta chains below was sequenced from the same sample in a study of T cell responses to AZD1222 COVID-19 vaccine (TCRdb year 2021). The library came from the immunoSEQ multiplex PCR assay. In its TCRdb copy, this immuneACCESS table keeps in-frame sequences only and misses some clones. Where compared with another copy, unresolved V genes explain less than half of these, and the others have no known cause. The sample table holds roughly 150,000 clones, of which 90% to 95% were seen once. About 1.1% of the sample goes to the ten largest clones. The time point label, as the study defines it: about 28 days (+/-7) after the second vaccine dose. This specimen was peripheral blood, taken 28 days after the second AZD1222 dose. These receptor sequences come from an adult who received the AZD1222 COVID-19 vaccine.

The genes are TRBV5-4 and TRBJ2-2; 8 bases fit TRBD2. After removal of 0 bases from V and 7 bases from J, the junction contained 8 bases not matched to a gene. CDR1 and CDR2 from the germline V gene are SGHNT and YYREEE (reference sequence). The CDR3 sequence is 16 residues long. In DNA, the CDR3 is TGTGCCAGCAGCTTGGCTGGCGGGGGGATACGCGGGGAGCTGTTTTTT. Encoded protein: CASSLAGGGIRGELFF.

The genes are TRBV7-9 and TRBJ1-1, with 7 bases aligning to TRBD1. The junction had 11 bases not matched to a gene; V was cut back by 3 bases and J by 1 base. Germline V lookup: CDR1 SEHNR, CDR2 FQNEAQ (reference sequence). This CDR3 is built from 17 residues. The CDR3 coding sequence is TGTGCCAGCAGCTTCGTCCGGGACAGCAGCCCGAACACTGAAGCTTTCTTT. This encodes CASSFVRDSSPNTEAFF.

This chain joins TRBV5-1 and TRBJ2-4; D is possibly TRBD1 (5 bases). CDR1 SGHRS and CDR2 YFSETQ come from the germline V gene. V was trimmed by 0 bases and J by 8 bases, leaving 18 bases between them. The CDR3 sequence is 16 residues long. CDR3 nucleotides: TGCGCCAGCAGCTTGGCCTACAGGTCGACCTTAGACATTCAGTACTTC. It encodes CASSLAYRSTLDIQYF.

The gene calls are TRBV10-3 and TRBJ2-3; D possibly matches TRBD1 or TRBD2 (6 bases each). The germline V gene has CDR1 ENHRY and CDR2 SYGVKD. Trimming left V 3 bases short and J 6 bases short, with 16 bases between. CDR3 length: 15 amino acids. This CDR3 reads CAISDGRGRGDTQYF. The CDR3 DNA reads TGTGCCATCAGTGACGGTCGGGGGCGAGGGGATACGCAGTATTTT.

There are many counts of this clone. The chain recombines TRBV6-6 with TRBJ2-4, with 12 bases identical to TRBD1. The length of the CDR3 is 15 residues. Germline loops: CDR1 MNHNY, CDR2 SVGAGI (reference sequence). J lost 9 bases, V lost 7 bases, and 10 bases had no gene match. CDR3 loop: CASTGTGTGGPIQYF. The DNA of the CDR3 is TGTGCCAGCACCGGAACCGGGACAGGGGGCCCCATTCAGTACTTC.

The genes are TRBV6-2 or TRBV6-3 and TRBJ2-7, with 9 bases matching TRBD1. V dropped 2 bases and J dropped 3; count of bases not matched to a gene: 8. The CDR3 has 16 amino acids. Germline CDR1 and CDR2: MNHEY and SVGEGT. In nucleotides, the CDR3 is TGTGCCAGCAGTTACACCGAGCCGGGACAGGGCTACGAGCAGTACTTC. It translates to CASSYTEPGQGYEQYF.

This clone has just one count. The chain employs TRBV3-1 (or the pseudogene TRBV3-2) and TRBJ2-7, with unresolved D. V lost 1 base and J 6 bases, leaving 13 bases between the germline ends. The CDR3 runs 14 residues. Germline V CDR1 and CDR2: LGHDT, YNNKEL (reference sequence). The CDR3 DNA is TGTGCCAGCAGCCAAGGGTTTTCGGTCTCCGAGCAGTACTTC. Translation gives CASSQGFSVSEQYF.

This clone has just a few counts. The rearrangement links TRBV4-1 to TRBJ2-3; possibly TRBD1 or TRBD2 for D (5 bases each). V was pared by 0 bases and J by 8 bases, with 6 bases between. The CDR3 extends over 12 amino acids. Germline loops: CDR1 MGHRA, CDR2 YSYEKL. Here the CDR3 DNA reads TGCGCCAGCAGCCAAGATGGGGGTACGCAGTATTTT. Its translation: CASSQDGGTQYF.

The CDR3: CASSRQGWDTIYF. The DNA of the CDR3 is TGTGCCAGCTCTCGACAGGGTTGGGACACCATATATTTT. The V call is TRBV18, the J call TRBJ1-3; TRBD1 matches at 7 bases. CDR1 is KGHSH, CDR2 LQKENI, per germline. This CDR3 region has 13 residues. The J segment lost 8 bases and the V segment lost 6 bases, leaving 7 bases of the junction unmatched.

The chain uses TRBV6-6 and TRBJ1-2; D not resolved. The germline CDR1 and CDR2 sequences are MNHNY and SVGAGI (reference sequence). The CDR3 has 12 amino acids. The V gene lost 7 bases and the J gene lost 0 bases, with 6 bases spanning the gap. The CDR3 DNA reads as TGTGCCAGCACTATATCTAACTATGGCTACACCTTC. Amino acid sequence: CASTISNYGYTF.

The chain's CDR3 is CASSPSPWQGVYF. CDR3 nucleotide sequence: TGTGCCAGCAGTCCTAGCCCATGGCAGGGGGTCTACTTC. V gene TRBV9 combines with J gene TRBJ2-5, with TRBD1 identical over 7 bases. V was clipped by 5 bases and J by 14 bases; unmatched bases: 15. The CDR3 length is 13 residues. Looked up from germline, CDR1 is SGDLS and CDR2 is YYNGEE. Looking up the rest from reference TRBV9 and TRBJ2-5 gives the full variable domain: DSGVTQTPKHLITATGQRVTLRCSPRSGDLSVYWYQQSLDQGLQFLIQYYNGEERAKGNILERFSAQQFPDLHSELNLSSLELGDSALYFCASSPSPWQGVYFGPGTRLLVL.

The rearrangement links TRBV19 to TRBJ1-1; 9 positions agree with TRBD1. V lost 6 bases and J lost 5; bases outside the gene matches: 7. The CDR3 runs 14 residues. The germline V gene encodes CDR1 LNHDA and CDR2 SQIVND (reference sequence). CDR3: CASSPGQGRTEAFF. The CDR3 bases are TGTGCCAGTAGCCCGGGACAGGGAAGGACTGAAGCTTTCTTT.

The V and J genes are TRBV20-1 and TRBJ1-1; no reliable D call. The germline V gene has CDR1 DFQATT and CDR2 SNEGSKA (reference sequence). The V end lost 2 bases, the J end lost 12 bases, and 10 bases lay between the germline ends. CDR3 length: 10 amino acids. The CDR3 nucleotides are TGCAGTGCTAGAAGCCGCGGGACTTTCTTT. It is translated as CSARSRGTFF.

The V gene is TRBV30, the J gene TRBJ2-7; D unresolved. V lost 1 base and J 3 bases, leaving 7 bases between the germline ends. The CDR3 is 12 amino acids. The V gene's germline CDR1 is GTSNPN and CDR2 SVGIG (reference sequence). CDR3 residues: CAWSDPGYEQYF. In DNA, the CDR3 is TGTGCCTGGAGTGACCCCGGCTACGAGCAGTACTTC. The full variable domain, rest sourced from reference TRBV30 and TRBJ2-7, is SQTIHQWPATLVQPVGSPLSLECTVEGTSNPNLYWYRQAAGRGLQLLFYSVGIGQISSEVPQNLSASRPQDRQFILSSKKLLLSDSGFYLCAWSDPGYEQYFGPGTRLTVT.

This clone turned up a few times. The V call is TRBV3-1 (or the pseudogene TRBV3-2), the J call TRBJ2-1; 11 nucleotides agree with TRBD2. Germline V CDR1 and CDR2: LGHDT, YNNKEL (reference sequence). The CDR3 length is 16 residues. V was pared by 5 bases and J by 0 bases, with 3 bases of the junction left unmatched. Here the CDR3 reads CASSFLAGGSYNEQFF. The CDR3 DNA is TGTGCCAGCAGCTTTCTAGCGGGGGGCTCCTACAATGAGCAGTTCTTC.

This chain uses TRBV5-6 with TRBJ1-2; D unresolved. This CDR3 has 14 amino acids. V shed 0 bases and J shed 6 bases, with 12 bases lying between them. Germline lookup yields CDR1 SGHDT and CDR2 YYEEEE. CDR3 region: CASSLVQDSHGYTF. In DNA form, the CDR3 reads TGTGCCAGCAGCTTGGTGCAGGACTCTCATGGCTACACCTTC.